This T cell receptor beta chain was found in a study of regulatory T cells in long-lasting Graves disease (dated by TCRdb to about 2021). Regarding the complete study: Patients with newly diagnosed Graves' disease had been on antithyroid drugs for under 3 months. Peripheral blood TCR sequencing and RNA sequencing compared persistent Graves' disease patients with newly diagnosed Graves' disease patients. The study took place in China and was registered as a clinical trial. A total of roughly 33 samples were covered by TCR sequencing, comprising roughly 13 persistent and around 20 newly diagnosed Graves' disease patients. Study-wide conclusions, independent of this receptor: Persistent patients shared more public clonotypes among themselves (around 2,700) than newly diagnosed patients did (roughly 910). Preferential use of TRBV28, TRBJ1-2 and TRBJ2-5 was observed in persistent disease, whereas TRBV20-1 and TRBJ2-1 were favored in newly diagnosed disease. Peripheral blood alone was examined, since thyroid tissue, which constituted the primary lesion, could not be accessed. Sequencing and analysis were restricted to the TCR beta chain. Compared with newly diagnosed patients, persistent Graves' disease patients had lower TCR Shannon entropy and fewer highly expanded clones, which suggests clonal expansion. The authors noted that the small sample size was a limitation that may lower accuracy.

A note on this clonotype: There is no known antigen for this receptor. One base away lies a much larger clone, so this may be a sequencing read error.

This sample's time point label indicates: newly diagnosed GD, antithyroid drugs for less than 3 months. For both TCR sequencing and RNA sequencing, RNA was extracted from PBMCs using TRIzol. Graves' disease was diagnosed according to American Thyroid Association guidelines. Recruitment of patients was carried out at an endocrinology department in Xi'an, China. Each patient gave about 10 milliliters of peripheral blood, collected in an EDTA anticoagulant tube. Ficoll Paque Plus density gradient separation was used to isolate PBMCs, and no additional T cell sorting was done. An Agilent 2100 Bioanalyzer and agarose gel were used to check RNA quality, and a NanoDrop 2000 was used to measure RNA concentration. At the junction V is shortened by 7 bases and J by 11 bases, with 26 bases in between. Counted from cysteine to phenylalanine, this CDR3 has 14 amino acids. Left in the record is the CDR3 DNA by itself, 42 bases read in frame from the first base. CDR1 DFQATT and CDR2 SNEGSKA are derived from the germline V gene (reference sequence).

Library creation used multiplex PCR. Sequencing instrument: Illumina HiSeq 4000. iRepertoire HTBI primers and Arm-PCR amplification of CDR3 regions were used to construct TCR beta libraries. Before sequencing, the PCR products underwent gel purification. On the authors' methods: Across samples, about 64 TRBV and roughly 15 TRBJ segments were identified and used for gene usage analysis of CDR3 amino acid clonotypes. COPE and FqMerger were used to merge filtered high-quality paired reads into contigs. BLAST was used to align contigs to IMGT TRBV, TRBD and TRBJ reference genes, with CDR3 defined following IMGT. Any clonotype with a frequency above 0.1% was counted as a highly expanded clone. Repertoire diversity was measured by Shannon entropy, and V-J evenness by the Gini coefficient. A clonotype was considered public if more than one individual shared it. Starting from the raw public reads, TCRdb applied fastp trimming at Q25, assembled clones with MiXCR and retained in-frame beta chains. A single entry per CDR3 protein holds the most common genes and DNA from its merged rows. The authors' filters were not applied to this entry. Counted in this sample were 390,000 or so distinct CDR3 sequences; 10% to 15% of them appeared once. Of the sample, approximately 17% is held by the ten largest clones.

The same data also contributed to another study, on T cells in Graves' hyperthyroidism and ophthalmopathy. Per that second paper: Graves' hyperthyroidism was defined as stable when no progression to ophthalmopathy occurred over 18 months of follow-up. Hyperthyroidism patients were aged 18 to 65 years and newly diagnosed, with disease duration of less than 2 months. Patients with uncontrolled infections, other autoimmune diseases, pregnancy or lactation were excluded. Diagnoses were based on clinical symptoms, serum thyroxine and TRAb, thyroid ultrasound and orbital computed tomography. The first round of RT-PCR for the TCR CDR3 was performed with the HTBI primer set and the Qiagen OneStep RT-PCR kit. Blood samples also contained most of the expanded thyroid clonotypes (frequency above 0.001), which suggests that blood repertoires may reflect thyroid immune responses. In cross-validation, a model built on a 13 V-J signature told ophthalmopathy apart from stable hyperthyroidism with under 90% sensitivity and roughly 81% specificity, and in testing the same model reached 80%/75%. In validation, the model predicted progression to ophthalmopathy with about 71% sensitivity and roughly 75% specificity, a median of approximately 6.5 months before onset. To identify distinguishing TCR V-J signatures, a discovery cohort of 95 to 100 patients was used, comprising some 45 with Graves' ophthalmopathy and under 60 with stable Graves' hyperthyroidism. Whether ophthalmopathy could be predicted prospectively was tested in an independent validation cohort made up of 18 to 20 hyperthyroidism patients plus 17 patients who later progressed to ophthalmopathy. For training and testing, the roughly 97 patients in the discovery cohort were randomly divided in a 7:3 ratio. In about 6 Graves' hyperthyroidism patients, the study also compared T-cell repertoires from thyroid tissue with T-cell repertoires from blood. Following sampling, methimazole starting at 30 mg daily was given to hyperthyroidism patients, and high-dose intravenous methylprednisolone was given to ophthalmopathy patients. The libraries were constructed in a second round of multiplex PCR and then size-selected and purified. Libraries were sequenced paired-end with 100 bp reads on an Illumina HiSeq2000. Raw data were processed with SOAPnuke, discarding reads with adapters, uncalled bases, mean Phred below 15, or no exact constant-primer or identifier match. High-quality paired reads were merged using COPE v1.2.5, and each unique nucleotide sequence was defined as a clonotype. MiTCR v1.1 was used to align the clonotypes against IMGT TRBV, TRBD and TRBJ reference segments. The analysis was restricted to V-J combinations with a frequency above 0.0001, which together covered about 99% of the repertoires. The TCS score was defined as F50 (clonal expansion) divided by E x V (chaos), with BLOSUM62-based TCRdist calculated between CDR3 peptides within each V-J. Welch's t-statistics and random forest reduced around 510 V-J features to 13, which were used in a naive Bayes classifier (R e1071). No statistical method was used to set the sample size in advance, and investigators knew the group allocation. TCR Vbeta CDR3 sequencing of approximately 140 peripheral blood samples (43 ophthalmopathy, about 80 hyperthyroidism and roughly 17 progressor patients) is reported in the paper.

The source is a woman between 18 and 29 years old with Graves disease. Donor details come from another sample of the same person, matched by shared clones. The rearranged segments are TRBV20-1 and TRBJ2-5; confidence is insufficient to name the D gene. The source material was peripheral blood mononuclear cells (PBMCs), sampled at new diagnosis, from a patient treated with antithyroid drugs. The CDR3 reads CSDRQRGFSNEQYF. The bases read TGCAGTGATAGGCAGCGTGGGTTTTCCAATGAGCAGTACTTC.